Following are 22 T cell receptor beta chains from one sample sequenced in a study of CD8+CD57+ T cells in acquired aplastic anemia. TCR beta VDJ combinations and CDR3 sequences were profiled from genomic DNA. MiXCR was run by TCRdb on the reads, yielding one entry per CDR3 protein. The top ten clones hold about 8.3% of a sample with about 240,000 distinct CDR3 sequences, more than 45% of them seen once. Flow cytometry had shown expanded CD8+CD57+ cells in the patients chosen for sequencing. The sequenced material came from sorted CD4+, CD8+, or CD8+CD57+ T cells (not recorded which) from PBMCs. The source of these receptors is a human donor with aplastic anemia.

V and J are TRBV20-1 and TRBJ1-6; D remains unclear. This CDR3 contains 12 residues. V gave up 1 base and J gave up 7 bases, with 5 bases separating them. Germline V lookup: CDR1 DFQATT, CDR2 SNEGSKA (reference sequence). This CDR3 is CSARVGNSPLHF. CDR3 DNA sequence: TGCAGTGCTAGAGTGGGAAATTCACCCCTCCACTTT.

This clonotype was picked up a small number of times. V is TRBV6-1 and J is TRBJ1-5; maybe TRBD1 (5 bases). Trimming stripped 2 bases from V and 2 bases from J, with 10 bases between. This CDR3 contains 15 residues. CDR1 and CDR2 (germline): MNHNS, SASEGT. CDR3 protein: CASSERGDRNQPQHF. The DNA for the CDR3 is TGTGCCAGCAGTGAAAGAGGGGACCGCAATCAGCCCCAGCATTTT.

This clonotype was observed at least ten times. This chain joins TRBV5-1 and TRBJ2-1; TRBD1 might be the D (5 bases). The germline V gene has CDR1 SGHRS and CDR2 YFSETQ. The CDR3 covers 16 residues. The germline V and J ends were trimmed by 5 bases and 0 bases, with 15 bases remaining between them. The CDR3 is CASSSNRFSSYNEQFF. CDR3 DNA: TGCGCCAGCAGTTCGAACAGGTTTAGCTCCTACAATGAGCAGTTCTTC.

Ten or more counts support this clonotype. The CDR3 DNA reads TGTGCCAGCAGCCTCTTGTGGACAGCCGTAGAGACCCAGTACTTC. Residues: CASSLLWTAVETQYF. V is TRBV16 and J is TRBJ2-5; tentative D call: TRBD1 (6 bases). Trimming pared 4 bases from V and 4 bases from J, leaving 16 bases between. This CDR3 contains 15 residues. Germline values: CDR1 KGHSY, CDR2 FQNENV.

Ten or more counts support this clonotype. This chain's CDR3 is CASSVAFRVNEQFF. The CDR3 bases are TGTGCCAGCAGCGTAGCTTTCAGGGTTAATGAGCAGTTCTTC. The rearrangement uses TRBV9 and TRBJ2-1, with D perhaps TRBD1 (5 bases). The V and J ends lost 0 bases and 7 bases respectively, with 11 bases between them. This CDR3 region has 14 residues. Germline lookup yields CDR1 SGDLS and CDR2 YYNGEE.

V gene TRBV27 combines with J gene TRBJ2-7; TRBD1 matches 8 bases. Germline trimming cut 2 bases from V and 4 bases from J; bases unmatched to any gene: 7. CDR1 is MNHEY, CDR2 SMNVEV, per germline (reference sequence). The CDR3 contains 15 residues. CDR3 nucleotides: TGTGCCAGCAGTTTAACTTGGACAGGGAAGTACGAGCAGTACTTC. Protein sequence: CASSLTWTGKYEQYF.

The rearrangement joins TRBV29-1 to TRBJ2-5; TRBD2 is a possible D gene (5 bases). This CDR3 spans 13 amino acids. The germline gives CDR1 SQVTM, CDR2 ANQGSEA. Between the trimmed V and J ends, which lost 4 bases and 1 base, there was a span of 10 bases. The chain's CDR3 is CSVVGGGQETQYF. The DNA of the CDR3 is TGCAGCGTTGTGGGCGGAGGCCAAGAGACCCAGTACTTC.

A few counts support this clonotype. The chain carries TRBV7-9 and TRBJ2-7; 8 bases are a match to TRBD2. V shed 6 bases, J shed 5 bases, and the junction held 15 bases outside the gene matches. The CDR3 length is 16 residues. In germline, CDR1 is SEHNR, CDR2 FQNEAQ (reference sequence). CDR3 bases: TGTGCCAGCAGTTCACACGGGCGGGAGGCGTGGGACGAGCAGTACTTC. Amino acid sequence: CASSSHGREAWDEQYF. The entire variable domain, with the rest obtained from reference TRBV7-9 and TRBJ2-7, is as follows: DTGVSQNPRHKITKRGQNVTFRCDPISEHNRLYWYRQTLGQGPEFLTYFQNEAQLEKSRLLSDRFSAERPKGSFSTLEIQRTEQGDSAMYLCASSSHGREAWDEQYFGPGTRLTVT.

This clonotype was seen ten or more times. The chain has TRBV4-2 and TRBJ2-7; no definite D call. V dropped 0 bases and J dropped 0 bases, with 15 bases sitting between them. The CDR3 extends over 17 amino acids. Per germline, CDR1 LGHNA and CDR2 YNFKEQ. CDR3 region: CASSQERLGLGSYEQYF. The DNA for the CDR3 is TGTGCCAGCAGCCAAGAGAGACTTGGTTTGGGCTCCTACGAGCAGTACTTC.

This clonotype was seen ten or more times. The rearrangement uses TRBV7-9 and TRBJ1-1; D perhaps matches TRBD1 (6 bases). The CDR3 has 12 amino acids. CDR1 and CDR2 (germline): SEHNR, FQNEAQ (reference sequence). Trimming left V 6 bases short and J 8 bases short, with 13 bases between. The CDR3 spells CASRTEGGEAFF. CDR3 in DNA: TGTGCCAGCAGGACTGAGGGGGGGGAAGCTTTCTTT.

This chain uses TRBV7-9 with TRBJ2-7; maybe TRBD2 (7 bases). This CDR3 is 15 amino acids long. CDR1 and CDR2 (germline): SEHNR, FQNEAQ (reference sequence). Trimming took 1 base from V and 3 from J, leaving 13 bases between them. The CDR3 spells CASSLDAGALYEQYF. CDR3 nucleotide sequence: TGTGCCAGCAGCTTAGACGCGGGGGCTCTCTACGAGCAGTACTTC.

This clonotype was recorded at least ten times. The chain recombines TRBV6-1 with TRBJ2-5, with 8 bases fitting TRBD1. V lost 3 bases to trimming and J lost 2 bases; unmatched junction nucleotides: 5. Per germline, CDR1 MNHNS and CDR2 SASEGT. This CDR3 is built from 15 residues. CDR3 region: CASSDPRTGQETQYF. Here the CDR3 DNA reads TGTGCCAGCAGTGACCCCCGGACAGGGCAAGAGACCCAGTACTTC.

The V call is TRBV7-9, the J call TRBJ1-6; 8 positions agree with TRBD1. From germline, CDR1 is SEHNR and CDR2 FQNEAQ (reference sequence). Unmatched junction bases numbered 9, after V lost 5 bases and J lost 9 bases. This CDR3 has 15 residues. The CDR3 sequence: CASSTQTGERSPLHF. CDR3 coding DNA: TGTGCCAGCAGCACCCAGACAGGGGAACGTTCACCCCTCCACTTT.

The rearrangement joins TRBV28 to TRBJ2-7; D not resolved. The CDR3 is 15 residues long. Trimming left V 5 bases short and J 5 bases short, with 19 bases between. Germline V lookup: CDR1 MDHEN, CDR2 SYDVKM. CDR3 DNA: TGTGCCAGCAGTGAGGTGGCAGCTAAGCCTAACGAGCAGTACTTC. This encodes CASSEVAAKPNEQYF.

In this sample, this clonotype turned up many times. The genes are TRBV11-2 and TRBJ2-1, with TRBD2 matching over 8 bases. Germline V gene sequence: CDR1 SGHAT, CDR2 FQNNGV. V trimming: 1 base; J trimming: 7 bases; junction bases outside the gene matches: 3. The length of the CDR3 is 14 residues. The CDR3 sequence is CASSLAGRGNEQFF. In nucleotides, the CDR3 is TGTGCCAGCAGCTTAGCCGGGAGGGGGAATGAGCAGTTCTTC.

The V call is TRBV15, the J call TRBJ2-7; 12 positions agree with TRBD1. This CDR3 comprises 15 residues. The germline CDR1 and CDR2 sequences are LNHNV and YYDKDF (reference sequence). Unmatched junction bases numbered 8, after V lost 4 bases and J lost 7 bases. CDR3 region: CATSNQGQGAKEQYF. The CDR3 bases are TGTGCCACCAGCAACCAGGGACAGGGGGCGAAAGAGCAGTACTTC.

This chain uses TRBV7-9 with TRBJ2-2, with TRBD2 matching 8 bases. The trim removed 5 bases at V and 6 bases at J, leaving 5 bases unmatched. Germline V gene data show CDR1 as SEHNR and CDR2 as FQNEAQ (reference sequence). The CDR3 is 14 amino acids. CDR3 amino acids: CASSRASGSGELFF. The DNA for the CDR3 is TGTGCCAGCAGCAGGGCTAGCGGGTCCGGGGAGCTGTTTTTT. Filled out from reference TRBV7-9 and TRBJ2-2, the complete variable domain reads DTGVSQNPRHKITKRGQNVTFRCDPISEHNRLYWYRQTLGQGPEFLTYFQNEAQLEKSRLLSDRFSAERPKGSFSTLEIQRTEQGDSAMYLCASSRASGSGELFFGEGSRLTVL.

Notes on this clonotype: A much larger clonotype is one base distant, so this may be a read error. The genes are TRBV9 and TRBJ2-1, with D hard to call. V gave up 0 bases and J gave up 14 bases, with 21 bases separating them. This CDR3 is built from 15 residues. Germline assignment: CDR1 SGDLS and CDR2 YYNGEE. The CDR3 coding sequence is TGTGCCAGCAGCGTAGCGACTCAATCCCAGAGCCTGAAGTTCTTC. It translates to CASSVATQSQSLKFF.

CDR3 sequence (DNA): TGCGCCAGCAGCTTGTGGGGTGAGGAGCACCAGCCCCAGCATTTT. It encodes CASSLWGEEHQPQHF. The chain combines TRBV5-1 with TRBJ1-5; D is unresolved. Germline assignment: CDR1 SGHRS and CDR2 YFSETQ. This CDR3 contains 15 residues. V was trimmed by 1 base and J by 7 bases, leaving 15 bases between them.

This chain uses TRBV29-1 with TRBJ1-1; 8 bases fit TRBD1. This CDR3 comprises 13 residues. Germline V CDR1 and CDR2: SQVTM, ANQGSEA. Trimming took 3 bases from V and 6 from J; bases not matched to a gene: 6. The CDR3 DNA is TGCAGCGTTGACGGACAGGGAGACGCTGAAGCTTTCTTT. Its translation: CSVDGQGDAEAFF. Using reference TRBV29-1 and TRBJ1-1 for the parts outside the CDR3, the full variable domain is SAVISQKPSRDICQRGTSLTIQCQVDSQVTMMFWYRQQPGQSLTLIATANQGSEATYESGFVIDKFPISRPNLTFSTLTVSNMSPEDSSIYLCSVDGQGDAEAFFGQGTRLTVV.

This clonotype came up many times. The rearrangement uses TRBV20-1 and TRBJ1-5; D perhaps matches TRBD1 (5 bases). Trimming removed 4 bases at V and 4 bases at J, with 14 bases between. The CDR3 length is 14 residues. Germline CDR1 DFQATT, CDR2 SNEGSKA (reference sequence). The CDR3 bases are TGCAGTGCTAATCAACGGGGGAGTAATCAGCCCCAGCATTTT. It encodes CSANQRGSNQPQHF.

In the case of this clonotype: A much larger clonotype is one base distant, so this may be a read error. The chain recombines TRBV6-5 with TRBJ1-1; a weak D match, TRBD1 (5 bases). Germline V CDR1 and CDR2: MNHEY, SVGAGI. The CDR3 covers 12 residues. The CDR3 region has the DNA TGTGCCAGCAGCCCCAGGGCCCCTGAAGCTTCCTTT. It yields the protein CASSPRAPEASF.